The TCR beta chain under discussion was sequenced for a study of blood T cell repertoires in COVID-19. Study overall: The origin of the acute and convalescent COVID-19 samples was the United States, Italy and Spain.

The CDR3 sequence is 14 residues long. Germline CDR1 is SGHTA and CDR2 is FQGTGA. Deletions cut 5 bases from V and 5 bases from J, with 12 bases between. The protocol was immunoSEQ multiplex PCR, while the TCRdb copy is restricted to in-frame clones and leaves out a portion. The data contain fewer than 110,000 clones, 89% of them singletons. The sequenced material came from peripheral blood. The chain uses TRBV7-3 and TRBJ2-2, with TRBD1 as a possible D gene (5 bases). This clonotype was obtained from a man aged 40-50 years with active or convalescent COVID-19. CDR3 DNA: TGTGCCAGCAGCCCACAGACAGTAACCGGGGAGCTGTTTTTT. Amino acid sequence: CASSPQTVTGELFF.